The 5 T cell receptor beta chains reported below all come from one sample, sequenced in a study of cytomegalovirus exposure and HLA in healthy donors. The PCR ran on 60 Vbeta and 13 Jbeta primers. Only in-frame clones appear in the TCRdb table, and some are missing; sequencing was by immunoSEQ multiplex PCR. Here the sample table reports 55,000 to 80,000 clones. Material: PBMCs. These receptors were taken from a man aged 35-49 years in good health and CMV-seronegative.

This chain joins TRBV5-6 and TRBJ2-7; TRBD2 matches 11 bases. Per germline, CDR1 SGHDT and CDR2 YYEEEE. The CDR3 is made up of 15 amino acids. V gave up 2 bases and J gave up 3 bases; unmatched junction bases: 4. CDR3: CASSLGTSGYYEQYF. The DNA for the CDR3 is TGTGCCAGCAGCTTAGGGACTAGCGGATACTACGAGCAGTACTTC.

Here the CDR3 reads CASSQDRTDEQFF. CDR3 bases: TGCGCCAGCAGCCAAGATCGTACGGATGAGCAGTTCTTC. The chain links TRBV4-1 to TRBJ2-1; D is uncertain. Germline CDR1 is MGHRA and CDR2 is YSYEKL. V shed 0 bases and J shed 8 bases, with 8 bases lying between them. This CDR3 contains 13 residues.

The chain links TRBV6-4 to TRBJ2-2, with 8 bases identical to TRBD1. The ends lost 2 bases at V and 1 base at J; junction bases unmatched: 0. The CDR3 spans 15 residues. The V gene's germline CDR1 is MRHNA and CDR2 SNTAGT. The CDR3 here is CASSDGQGNTGELFF. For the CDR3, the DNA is TGTGCCAGCAGTGACGGACAGGGGAACACCGGGGAGCTGTTTTTT.

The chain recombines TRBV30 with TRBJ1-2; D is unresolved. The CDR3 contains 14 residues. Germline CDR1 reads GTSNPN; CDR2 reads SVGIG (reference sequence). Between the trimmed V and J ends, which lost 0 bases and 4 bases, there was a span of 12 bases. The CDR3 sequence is CAWSVAGGFYGYTF. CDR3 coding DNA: TGTGCCTGGAGTGTAGCCGGCGGGTTCTATGGCTACACCTTC.

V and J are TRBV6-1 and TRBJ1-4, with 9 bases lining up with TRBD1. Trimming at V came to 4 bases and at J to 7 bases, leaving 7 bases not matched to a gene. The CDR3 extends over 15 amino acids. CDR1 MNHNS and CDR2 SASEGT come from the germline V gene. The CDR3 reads CASSGTGTGTEKLFF. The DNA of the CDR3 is TGTGCCAGCAGTGGGACCGGGACAGGGACTGAAAAACTGTTTTTT.